These 20 T cell receptor beta chains came from one sample sequenced in a study of blood T cells in healthy people across ages. For the second PCR, which ran for about 7 to 11 cycles, a sample-barcoded 5' primer and a J-beta primer mix were used. TCRdb reprocessed the 5' RACE reads via MiXCR and lists one record per CDR3 protein. Among fewer than 900,000 distinct CDR3 sequences, around 45% were seen once, and the ten largest hold roughly 30%. Sequencing input: blood. The receptors here all came from a woman aged 60-75 years in good health.

The chain uses TRBV6-2 or TRBV6-3 and TRBJ2-1; D is unclear. This CDR3 contains 12 residues. The V and J ends lost 3 bases and 12 bases respectively, with 12 bases between them. From germline, CDR1 is MNHEY and CDR2 SVGEGT. In DNA, the CDR3 is TGTGCCAGCAGTTATGGGTCGACCGTGCAGTTCTTC. This translates into CASSYGSTVQFF.

The chain joins TRBV4-2 to TRBJ2-1; 8 bases match TRBD1. This CDR3 is 16 amino acids long. V lost 0 bases and J lost 6; bases outside the gene matches: 7. CDR1 is LGHNA and CDR2 is YNFKEQ in the germline V gene. In DNA form, the CDR3 reads TGTGCCAGCAGCCAAGATCGGAGGACAGGGATCAATGAGCAGTTCTTC. It yields the protein CASSQDRRTGINEQFF.

This clonotype occurred once. One end of the junction fails to match germline, which may point to a read error. V usage is TRBV25-1 and J usage is TRBJ2-3, with D maybe TRBD2 (7 bases). This CDR3 has 13 residues. CDR1 and CDR2 from the germline V gene are MGHDK and SYGVNS. CDR3 in amino acids: CTSKGGVPDTQYF. CDR3 DNA sequence: TGTACCAGCAAGGGGGGGGTGCCAGATACGCAGTATTTT.

This chain links TRBV11-1 with TRBJ2-5; the match to TRBD2 covers 9 bases. Trimming cost V 1 base and J 5 bases; bases outside gene matches: 5. The CDR3 is made up of 15 amino acids. CDR1 SGHAT and CDR2 FQDESV come from the germline V gene (reference sequence). The CDR3 loop reads CASSLVVAGVETQYF. CDR3 in DNA: TGTGCCAGCAGCTTAGTAGTAGCGGGAGTGGAGACCCAGTACTTC.

The chain uses TRBV14 and TRBJ2-1; D uncertain. Looked up from germline, CDR1 is SGHDN and CDR2 is FVKESK. CDR3 length: 14 residues. The germline V and J ends were trimmed by 4 bases and 7 bases, with 14 bases remaining between them. In DNA form, the CDR3 reads TGTGCCAGCAGCCCTCGGGTGTGGAATAATGAGCAGTTCTTC. Translated, it gives CASSPRVWNNEQFF.

This clonotype has just a few counts. The chain carries TRBV25-1 and TRBJ2-5; D perhaps matches TRBD2 (5 bases). The CDR3 is 13 residues long. Trimming shortened V by 3 bases and J by 2 bases, and 7 bases separated the two germline ends. CDR1 MGHDK and CDR2 SYGVNS come from the germline V gene. The CDR3 here is CASSETTQETQYF. DNA for the CDR3: TGTGCCAGCAGTGAGACTACTCAAGAGACCCAGTACTTC. Complete variable domain (other parts from reference TRBV25-1 and TRBJ2-5): EADIYQTPRYLVIGTGKKITLECSQTMGHDKMYWYQQDPGMELHLIHYSYGVNSTEKGDLSSESTVSRIRTEHFPLTLESARPSHTSQYLCASSETTQETQYFGPGTRLLVL.

This clonotype was counted only a few times. The V gene is TRBV7-9, the J gene TRBJ2-1, with D unresolved. The CDR3 sequence is 13 residues long. Trimming stripped 1 base from V and 6 bases from J, with 7 bases between. The V gene's germline CDR1 is SEHNR and CDR2 FQNEAQ (reference sequence). The CDR3 region is CASSLEGSNEQFF. The CDR3 DNA follows: TGTGCCAGCAGCTTAGAAGGCAGCAATGAGCAGTTCTTC.

This clonotype appeared a few times. The chain carries TRBV5-1 and TRBJ2-7, with 9 bases fitting TRBD1. V lost 3 bases and J lost 2; bases outside the gene matches: 6. This CDR3 comprises 15 residues. From germline, CDR1 is SGHRS and CDR2 YFSETQ. The CDR3 sequence: CASSSGQGGPYEQYF. In DNA form, the CDR3 reads TGCGCCAGCAGCTCGGGACAGGGCGGCCCCTACGAGCAGTACTTC. Supplemented by reference TRBV5-1 and TRBJ2-7, the full variable domain reads KAGVTQTPRYLIKTRGQQVTLSCSPISGHRSVSWYQQTPGQGLQFLFEYFSETQRNKGNFPGRFSGRQFSNSRSEMNVSTLELGDSALYLCASSSGQGGPYEQYFGPGTRLTVT.

The chain recombines TRBV5-1 with TRBJ2-1; TRBD1 agrees at 7 bases. Germline V gives CDR1 SGHRS, CDR2 YFSETQ. The V segment lost 1 base and the J segment 6 bases; nucleotides outside the gene matches: 10. The CDR3 is made up of 16 amino acids. The CDR3 DNA is TGCGCCAGCAGCTTGTCTCGACAGGGATTAGGCAATGAGCAGTTCTTC. Amino acid sequence: CASSLSRQGLGNEQFF.

This chain uses TRBV9 with TRBJ1-1; D might be TRBD1 (6 bases). This CDR3 comprises 17 residues. V shed 4 bases and J shed 1 base, with 20 bases lying between them. Germline CDR1 reads SGDLS; CDR2 reads YYNGEE. The CDR3 region is CASSLKGGQLGNTEAFF. DNA of the CDR3: TGTGCCAGCAGCCTAAAGGGGGGGCAACTAGGGAACACTGAAGCTTTCTTT.

This clonotype turned up a few times. The rearrangement uses TRBV9 and TRBJ2-3; 8 bases map to TRBD1. CDR1 SGDLS and CDR2 YYNGEE come from the germline V gene. The trim removed 2 bases at V and 10 bases at J, leaving 6 bases unmatched. The CDR3 loop spans 13 amino acids. The CDR3 DNA reads as TGTGCCAGCAGCGTGACGGGACAGGTACCGCAGTATTTT. Its protein product is CASSVTGQVPQYF.

This sequence joins TRBV7-2 and TRBJ2-4, with no clear D. Trimming cost V 0 bases and J 0 bases, with 9 bases left between them. The germline CDR1 and CDR2 sequences are SGHTA and FQGNSA. The CDR3 extends over 16 amino acids. The CDR3: CASSLARSRAKNIQYF. CDR3 DNA sequence: TGTGCCAGCAGCTTAGCGCGCTCCAGAGCCAAAAACATTCAGTACTTC.

This clonotype has just one count. The chain joins TRBV20-1 to TRBJ2-2; D unclear. There are 12 residues in the CDR3. Trimming left V 6 bases short and J 7 bases short, with 12 bases between. Per the germline V gene, CDR1 is DFQATT and CDR2 is SNEGSKA (reference sequence). CDR3 in amino acids: CSAHLLIGELFF. The CDR3 DNA reads TGCAGTGCCCACCTCCTTATCGGGGAGCTGTTTTTT.

V is TRBV6-5 and J is TRBJ2-7; TRBD2 agrees at 12 bases. Germline values: CDR1 MNHEY, CDR2 SVGAGI. V lost 5 bases and J lost 6; bases outside the gene matches: 5. The CDR3 loop spans 14 amino acids. DNA of the CDR3: TGTGCCAGCAGTATTCTAGCGGGAGGGCCCGAGCAGTACTTC. Its protein is CASSILAGGPEQYF.

This chain's CDR3 is CASSFRQGRETQYF. CDR3 DNA sequence: TGTGCCAGCAGTTTTCGGCAGGGCCGGGAGACCCAGTACTTC. The chain combines TRBV6-2 or TRBV6-3 with TRBJ2-5, with D perhaps matching TRBD1 (5 bases). CDR3 length: 14 residues. Per the germline V gene, CDR1 is MNHEY and CDR2 is SVGEGT. Trimming left V 4 bases short and J 5 bases short, with 14 bases between.

The table lists this clonotype with a few counts. The V gene is TRBV7-2, the J gene TRBJ2-7; 9 nucleotides match TRBD2. Germline V gene sequence: CDR1 SGHTA, CDR2 FQGNSA. The V segment lost 4 bases and the J segment 2 bases; nucleotides outside the gene matches: 6. The CDR3 consists of 15 residues. CDR3: CASSSSGTSTYEQYF. The CDR3 nucleotides read TGTGCCAGCAGCTCGTCCGGGACTAGCACCTACGAGCAGTACTTC. The complete variable domain, with remaining parts taken from reference TRBV7-2 and TRBJ2-7, reads GAGVSQSPSNKVTEKGKDVELRCDPISGHTALYWYRQSLGQGLEFLIYFQGNSAPDKSGLPSDRFSAERTGGSVSTLTIQRTQQEDSAVYLCASSSSGTSTYEQYFGPGTRLTVT.

Only one count was recorded for this clonotype. The V and J genes are TRBV29-1 and TRBJ2-3; TRBD1 aligns across 8 bases. There are 13 residues in the CDR3. Trimming at V came to 3 bases and at J to 9 bases, leaving 8 bases not matched to a gene. In germline, CDR1 is SQVTM, CDR2 ANQGSEA. The DNA for the CDR3 is TGCAGCGTTGACTGGACAGGGTCCGAGACGCAGTATTTT. It encodes CSVDWTGSETQYF.

This clonotype was recorded once. V and J are TRBV20-1 and TRBJ2-3, with 13 positions matching TRBD2. The CDR3 extends over 15 amino acids. V shed 3 bases and J 6 bases; nucleotides not matched to a gene: 6. The germline CDR1 and CDR2 sequences are DFQATT and SNEGSKA (reference sequence). The CDR3 nucleotides are TGCAGTGCTAGGTTACTAGCGGGAGGGACCGATACGCAGTATTTT. This codes for CSARLLAGGTDTQYF.

This chain uses TRBV19 with TRBJ1-6, with D possibly being TRBD1 (6 bases). This CDR3 contains 14 residues. Germline V gene sequence: CDR1 LNHDA, CDR2 SQIVND (reference sequence). V was pared by 5 bases and J by 10 bases, with 15 bases between. Written as DNA, the CDR3 is TGTGCCAGTAGTTTCGACAGGATAGGATCACCCCTCCACTTT. This sequence encodes CASSFDRIGSPLHF.

This clonotype was recorded a few times. V is TRBV30 and J is TRBJ1-2, with a possible D match to TRBD1 (5 bases). V gave up 1 base and J gave up 5 bases, with 11 bases separating them. Germline values: CDR1 GTSNPN, CDR2 SVGIG (reference sequence). The CDR3 sequence is 13 residues long. CDR3 coding DNA: TGTGCCTGGAGTGGAACAGGTCGATATGGCTACACCTTC. Translated, it gives CAWSGTGRYGYTF.